This TCR beta chain was documented in a study of cytomegalovirus exposure and HLA in healthy donors. The PCR had 60 Vbeta and 13 Jbeta primers. Sequencing used immunoSEQ multiplex PCR; TCRdb keeps in-frame clones, though not all of them. The repertoire includes 150,000 or so clones, more than 70% of them detected once, and over 5% sits in the top ten. Remarks on this clone: As yet, its antigen is unknown.

The CDR3 consists of 14 residues. The V gene's germline CDR1 is KGHSH and CDR2 LQKENI. Trimming stripped 4 bases from V and 4 bases from J, with 13 bases between. General study results and limits: Most TCR sequences were uncommon, yet certain public TCRs appeared in many donors.

This receptor was identified in a woman in her forties in good health and CMV-seropositive. The specimen was PBMCs. The rearrangement uses TRBV18 and TRBJ2-5, with D perhaps matching TRBD2 (6 bases). The CDR3, as DNA: TGTGCCAGCTCACTGGACTACGGGGGAGAGACCCAGTACTTC. Protein: CASSLDYGGETQYF.